Listed below are T cell receptor beta chains from one sample, sequenced in a study of T-cell memory formation after mild COVID-19. TCRdb passed the 5' RACE reads through MiXCR, listing each CDR3 protein once. The sample has 250,000 to 350,000 distinct CDR3 sequences, approximately 19% seen once. Sequenced material: PBMCs or a T cell subset sorted from them (not recorded which). All receptors come from a young man who had mild COVID-19 (a few samples of this study predate the infection). Cell type and time point are not known. The CDR3 runs from the conserved cysteine through the conserved F or W. Fields, in order: CDR3 DNA, CDR3 protein, CDR3 length, D gene, V gene, J gene, clone size. D genes are given only for firm matches. Expanded clones are given a class, and other clones once, few, many or no size at all.

DNA: TGTGCCGGGGACAGGGCGTTCGGCGATGAGCAGTTCTTC; CDR3: CAGDRAFGDEQFF; length: 13; D: TRBD1; V: TRBV30; J: TRBJ2-1; size: NA
DNA: TGTGCCAGCAGCTTGGCAGCGGGGAGCCAAGAGACCCAGTACTTC; CDR3: CASSLAAGSQETQYF; length: 15; D: TRBD2; V: TRBV5-6; J: TRBJ2-5; size: many
DNA: TGTGCCAGCGGACCCCCAGGGGCCGAGCAGTACTTC; CDR3: CASGPPGAEQYF; length: 12; D: NA; V: TRBV5-6; J: TRBJ2-7; size: NA
DNA: TGCAGTGCTAGGACCGACAGCTCTGGGGCCAACGTCCTGACTTTC; CDR3: CSARTDSSGANVLTF; length: 15; D: NA; V: TRBV20-1; J: TRBJ2-6; size: NA
DNA: TGTGCCAGCAGCGCGAATATGGGACAGGGTTATTCTGGGGCCAACGTCCTGACTTTC; CDR3: CASSANMGQGYSGANVLTF; length: 19; D: TRBD1; V: TRBV7-6; J: TRBJ2-6; size: few
DNA: TGTGCCAGTAGTATAGATAGGGGGACAGGGGGCCGGCGATCCGGGGAGCTGTTTTTT; CDR3: CASSIDRGTGGRRSGELFF; length: 19; D: TRBD1; V: TRBV19; J: TRBJ2-2; size: NA
DNA: TGTGCCAGCAGACCCGGGACCCTGGGAAACACCATATATTTT; CDR3: CASRPGTLGNTIYF; length: 14; D: NA; V: TRBV12-3/TRBV12-4; J: TRBJ1-3; size: many
DNA: TGTGCCACCAGTGATTTGGGTGGTCAGCCCCAGCATTTT; CDR3: CATSDLGGQPQHF; length: 13; D: NA; V: TRBV24-1; J: TRBJ1-5; size: few
DNA: TGTGCCAGCAGTCCCCGGGGTGGGGACAGGGTCAACATTCAGTACTTC; CDR3: CASSPRGGDRVNIQYF; length: 16; D: TRBD1; V: TRBV12-3/TRBV12-4; J: TRBJ2-4; size: NA
DNA: TGTGCCAGCAGTTTGCGGCGGGGGGGCCTAGGTGAGCAGTTCTTC; CDR3: CASSLRRGGLGEQFF; length: 15; D: TRBD2; V: TRBV12-3/TRBV12-4; J: TRBJ2-1; size: many
DNA: TGTGCCTGGAGTGTTGGCTTGAGTCTAGCCTTCTACGAGCAGTACTTC; CDR3: CAWSVGLSLAFYEQYF; length: 16; D: NA; V: TRBV30; J: TRBJ2-7; size: NA
DNA: TGTGCCAGCAGTCCAGGGGAGGGAGATACGCAGTATTTT; CDR3: CASSPGEGDTQYF; length: 13; D: NA; V: TRBV12-3/TRBV12-4; J: TRBJ2-3; size: many
DNA: TGCGCCAGCAGTCCAGGGCGCGGAACCAACGTCCTGACTTTC; CDR3: CASSPGRGTNVLTF; length: 14; D: NA; V: TRBV4-1; J: TRBJ2-6; size: few
DNA: TGCGCCAGCAGCCTACCCCGGGACATAAGCAACAATGAGCAGTTCTTC; CDR3: CASSLPRDISNNEQFF; length: 16; D: NA; V: TRBV5-1; J: TRBJ2-1; size: few
DNA: TGTGCCAGTAGTATGACCCCACGGATGAACACTGAAGCTTTCTTT; CDR3: CASSMTPRMNTEAFF; length: 15; D: NA; V: TRBV19; J: TRBJ1-1; size: NA
DNA: TGTGCCAGCAGCCAAGAGGGGGGCACTGAAGCTTTCTTT; CDR3: CASSQEGGTEAFF; length: 13; D: NA; V: TRBV3-1; J: TRBJ1-1; size: few
DNA: TGTGCCAGCAGTGAAGGCTCAGGGAGTCAGCCCCAGCATTTT; CDR3: CASSEGSGSQPQHF; length: 14; D: NA; V: TRBV2; J: TRBJ1-5; size: few
DNA: TGTGCCAGCAGTATGGGAGATACGCAGTATTTT; CDR3: CASSMGDTQYF; length: 11; D: NA; V: TRBV12-3/TRBV12-4; J: TRBJ2-3; size: NA
DNA: TGTGCCAGCAGCTTAGATACAGGGATCGAGCAGCCCCAGCATTTT; CDR3: CASSLDTGIEQPQHF; length: 15; D: NA; V: TRBV7-2; J: TRBJ1-5; size: NA
DNA: TGTGCCACCCAGTCTAGCGGGGGGGCCCCTTCCTACGAGCAGTACTTC; CDR3: CATQSSGGAPSYEQYF; length: 16; D: TRBD2; V: TRBV10-3; J: TRBJ2-7; size: few
DNA: TGCGCCAGCAGCTTGGGTGCGGCGGGTGAAAATTCACCCCTCCACTTT; CDR3: CASSLGAAGENSPLHF; length: 16; D: NA; V: TRBV5-1; J: TRBJ1-6; size: NA
DNA: TGCGCCAGCAGCCAAGCGGTGGGGTCTCCGGGAGATACGCAGTATTTT; CDR3: CASSQAVGSPGDTQYF; length: 16; D: NA; V: TRBV4-1; J: TRBJ2-3; size: few
DNA: TGTGCCAGCAGCCTCCTGGGCAGAAACACTGAAGCTTTCTTT; CDR3: CASSLLGRNTEAFF; length: 14; D: NA; V: TRBV7-9; J: TRBJ1-1; size: few
DNA: TGTGCCAGCAGTTCTCAGCCCGGCTACACCTTC; CDR3: CASSSQPGYTF; length: 11; D: NA; V: TRBV12-3/TRBV12-4; J: TRBJ1-2; size: few
DNA: TGCGCCAGCAGCTCGGGACAGGCAGCTAACTATGGCTACACCTTC; CDR3: CASSSGQAANYGYTF; length: 15; D: TRBD1; V: TRBV5-1; J: TRBJ1-2; size: NA